This TCR delta chain was captured by sequencing in a study of gamma-delta T cells after stem cell transplantation. TCRdb called clones from the RT-PCR reads again using CATT. The repertoire has roughly 1,500 delta-chain clones, 3.5% to 4% of them found once; the top ten carry roughly 22%. The V segment lost 1 base and the J segment 3 bases; nucleotides outside the gene matches: 16. Germline CDR1 reads GEAIGNYY; CDR2 reads EKD. CDR3 size: 19 residues. To note about this clone: With only one base between it and a far larger clone, this is likely a read error.

The sequence derives from a human donor. It is not recorded whose cells these are; they may come from a transplant donor. This chain uses TRDV2 with TRDJ1; 10 bases align to TRDD3. The sample consisted of gamma-delta T cells. DNA for the CDR3: TGTGCCTGTGACACGGTTGTACTGGGGGATCCAAGGAGCGCCGATAAACTCATCTTT. It specifies CACDTVVLGDPRSADKLIF.